What follows are 5 T cell receptor beta chains derived from one specimen sequenced in a study of PD-1 blockade in classical Hodgkin lymphoma. This table comes from immunoSEQ multiplex PCR, and its TCRdb copy is limited to in-frame clones, with some not included. The profile shows more than 20,000 clones, roughly 90% of them singletons. Time point denoted: cycle 4 day 1 (C4D1), after 5 to 7 weeks of nivolumab. All trial patients relapsed after autologous stem cell transplantation. The sequencing used peripheral blood mononuclear cells (PBMCs), collected before the fourth cycle of nivolumab. The receptors stem from a human donor with classical Hodgkin lymphoma.

This chain uses TRBV12-5 with TRBJ1-6; the match to TRBD1 covers 9 bases. V shed 0 bases, J shed 5 bases, and the junction held 5 bases outside the gene matches. Germline values: CDR1 LGHNT, CDR2 FRNRAP. The CDR3 sequence is 17 residues long. Written as DNA, the CDR3 is TGTGCTAGTGGTTTGGTAAACAGGGGGCTTGATAATTCACCCCTCCACTTT. Encoded protein: CASGLVNRGLDNSPLHF.

This clone was seen only a few times. The chain uses TRBV11-2 and TRBJ2-5; maybe TRBD1 (5 bases). CDR1 is SGHAT and CDR2 is FQNNGV in the germline V gene. The V gene lost 8 bases and the J gene lost 2 bases, with 18 bases spanning the gap. CDR3 length: 15 residues. This CDR3 reads CASSNRRTIQETQYF. CDR3 bases: TGTGCCAGCTCTAACAGGCGGACAATACAAGAGACCCAGTACTTC.

The J gene is TRBJ2-2, the V gene TRBV11-2; TRBD1 might be the D (6 bases). The CDR3 runs 15 residues. Germline CDR1 SGHAT, CDR2 FQNNGV. The V end lost 4 bases, the J end lost 4 bases, and 13 bases lay between the germline ends. This chain's CDR3 is CASSSDRLITGELFF. CDR3 bases: TGTGCCAGCAGCTCCGACAGGCTCATCACCGGGGAGCTGTTTTTT. Using reference TRBV11-2 and TRBJ2-2 for the parts outside the CDR3, the full variable domain is EAGVAQSPRYKIIEKRQSVAFWCNPISGHATLYWYQQILGQGPKLLIQFQNNGVVDDSQLPKDRFSAERLKGVDSTLKIQPAKLEDSAVYLCASSSDRLITGELFFGEGSRLTVL.

This chain connects TRBV5-6 to TRBJ1-5, with a weak D call TRBD1 (5 bases). The V gene's germline CDR1 is SGHDT and CDR2 YYEEEE. The CDR3 sequence is 16 residues long. Trimming shortened V by 7 bases and J by 6 bases, and 23 bases separated the two germline ends. CDR3 residues: CASHRALEAGGQPQHF. The CDR3 DNA follows: TGTGCCAGCCACCGGGCCCTGGAGGCGGGGGGTCAGCCCCAGCATTTT.

The CDR3 sequence is CASSLSLTDTQYF. DNA for the CDR3: TGTGCCAGCAGCTTGTCCTTGACAGATACGCAGTATTTT. This chain links TRBV5-6 with TRBJ2-3; D is undetermined. The V end lost 1 base, the J end lost 3 bases, and 6 bases lay between the germline ends. Germline assignment: CDR1 SGHDT and CDR2 YYEEEE. The CDR3 spans 13 residues.